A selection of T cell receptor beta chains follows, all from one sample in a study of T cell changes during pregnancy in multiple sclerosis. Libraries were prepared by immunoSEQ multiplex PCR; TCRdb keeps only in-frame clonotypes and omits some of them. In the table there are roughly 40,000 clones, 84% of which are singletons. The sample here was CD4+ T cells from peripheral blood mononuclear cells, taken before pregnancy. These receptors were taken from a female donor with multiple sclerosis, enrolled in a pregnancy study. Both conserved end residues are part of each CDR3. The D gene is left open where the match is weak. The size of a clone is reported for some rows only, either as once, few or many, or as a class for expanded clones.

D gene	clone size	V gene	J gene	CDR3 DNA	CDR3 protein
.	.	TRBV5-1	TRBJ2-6	TGCGCCAGCAGCCTCACCGGGAGTTACTCTGGGGCCAACGTCCTGACTTTC	CASSLTGSYSGANVLTF
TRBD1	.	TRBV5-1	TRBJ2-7	TGCGCCAGCAGCTTGGCCACAGGGCAGGGGGCCCTCTACGAGCAGTACTTC	CASSLATGQGALYEQYF
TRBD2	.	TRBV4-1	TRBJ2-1	TGCGCCAGCAGCCAGGCCGGGACTAGCGTCCACAATGAGCAGTTCTTC	CASSQAGTSVHNEQFF
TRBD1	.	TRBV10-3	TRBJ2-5	TGTGCCATCAAGGGACAGGGTGTCCAAGAGACCCAGTACTTC	CAIKGQGVQETQYF
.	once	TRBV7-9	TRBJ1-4	TGTGCCAGCAGCTTCCTTCTCTCGGACTCCGGGGGTGAAAAACTGTTTTTT	CASSFLLSDSGGEKLFF
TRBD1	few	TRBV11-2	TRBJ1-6	TGTGCCAGCAGCTTCCAGGGGGCTCCTAATTCACCCCTCCACTTT	CASSFQGAPNSPLHF
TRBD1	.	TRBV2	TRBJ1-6	TGTGCCAGCATGGGACAGGTTAATTCACCCCTCCACTTT	CASMGQVNSPLHF
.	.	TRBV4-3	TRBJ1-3	TGCGCCAGCAGCCAAAGTCAGAACTCTGGAAACACCATATATTTT	CASSQSQNSGNTIYF
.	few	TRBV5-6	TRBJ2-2	TGTGCCAGCAGCGCACCTAGCGCCTTGAACACCGGGGAGCTGTTTTTT	CASSAPSALNTGELFF
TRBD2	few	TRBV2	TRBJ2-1	TGTGCCACCAAAAGCGGGAGGGCCGGAAATGAGCAGTTCTTC	CATKSGRAGNEQFF
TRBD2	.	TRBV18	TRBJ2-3	TGTGCCAGCTCCCCAAATCTAGCGGTACAAGCCGCCGTCGATACGCAGTATTTT	CASSPNLAVQAAVDTQYF
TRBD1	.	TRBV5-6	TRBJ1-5	TGTGCCAGCAGCTTTGGTATCGGGACAGGGGAGAGTCAGCCCCAGCATTTT	CASSFGIGTGESQPQHF
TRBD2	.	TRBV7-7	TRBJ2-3	TGTGCCAGCAGCTTAGGACTAGCGGACACAGATACGCAGTATTTT	CASSLGLADTDTQYF
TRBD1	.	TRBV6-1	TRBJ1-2	TGTGCCAGCAGTGAATTCACAGGGGGCAACTATGGCTACACCTTC	CASSEFTGGNYGYTF
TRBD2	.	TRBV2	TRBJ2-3	TGTGCCAGCAGTGGAATCGCGGGGGGCCTCACAGATACGCAGTATTTT	CASSGIAGGLTDTQYF
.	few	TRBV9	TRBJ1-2	TGTGCCAGCCACGTCTTGACGGGGAACCCGCTTGGCTACACCTTC	CASHVLTGNPLGYTF
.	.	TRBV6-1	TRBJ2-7	TGTGCCAGCAGTGAGGCCAGTTCCTTCACCTACGAGCAGTACTTC	CASSEASSFTYEQYF
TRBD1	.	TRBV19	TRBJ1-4	TGTGCCAGTAGTATAGGACAGGGACCTAGTGAAAAACTGTTTTTT	CASSIGQGPSEKLFF
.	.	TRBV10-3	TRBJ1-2	TGTGCCATAGAGGGGGGGAAGGTCTACACCTTC	CAIEGGKVYTF
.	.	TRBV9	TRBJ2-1	TGTGCCAGCACAACCAGAGGACTCGCATACAATGAGCAGTTCTTC	CASTTRGLAYNEQFF
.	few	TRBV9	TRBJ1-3	TGTGCCAGCAGCGTAATGGGCCTCTCTGGAAACACCATATATTTT	CASSVMGLSGNTIYF
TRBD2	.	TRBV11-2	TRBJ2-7	TGTGCCAGCAGCTTTAGGACTAGTCCGCTGGCGCAGTACTTC	CASSFRTSPLAQYF
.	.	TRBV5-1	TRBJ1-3	TGCGCCAGCAGCTCCCAGGGGTCCCTCTCTGGAAACACCATATATTTT	CASSSQGSLSGNTIYF
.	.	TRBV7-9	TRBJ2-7	TGTGCCAGCAGGATTCTAGCTGGGGAGCAGTACTTC	CASRILAGEQYF
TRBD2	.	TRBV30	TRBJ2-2	TGTGCCTGGGCACCACCCCTAGGCAGGGCGGTAGCGGGGATGAGTTCCGGGGAGCTGTTTTTT	CAWAPPLGRAVAGMSSGELFF
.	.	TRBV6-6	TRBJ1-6	TGTGCCAGCAGTACTACCCAGGGCTATAATTCACCCCTCCACTTT	CASSTTQGYNSPLHF
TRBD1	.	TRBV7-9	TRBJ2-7	TGTGCCAGCGCAGACAGGGGTCCCTACGAGCAGTACTTC	CASADRGPYEQYF
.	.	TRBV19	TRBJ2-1	TGTGCCAGTAGACCCTCCGAGAACGGGGGAACCTACAATGAGCAGTTCTTC	CASRPSENGGTYNEQFF
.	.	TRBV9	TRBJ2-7	TGTGCCAGCAGCGTAGGCCAGGGGGGACTCTACGAGCAGTACTTC	CASSVGQGGLYEQYF
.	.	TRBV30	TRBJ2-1	TGTGCCTGGAGTCCAGGGGCCTACAATGAGCAGTTCTTC	CAWSPGAYNEQFF
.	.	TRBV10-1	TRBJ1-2	TGCGCCAGTGGAAGGGGTGTCGGGTATGGCTACACCTTC	CASGRGVGYGYTF
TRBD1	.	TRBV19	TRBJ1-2	TGTGCCAGTAGCCCAGACAGGGCCTGGGGCTACACCTTC	CASSPDRAWGYTF
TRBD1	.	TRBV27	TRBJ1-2	TGTGCCAGCAGTTCCGGGACAGGGCTCCTATTAGGCTACACCTTC	CASSSGTGLLLGYTF
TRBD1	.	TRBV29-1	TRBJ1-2	TGCAGCGCTACGACAGGGAGCTATGGCTACACCTTC	CSATTGSYGYTF
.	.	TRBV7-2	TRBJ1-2	TGTGCCAGCAGTTTACAAGAGGACTATGGCTACACCTTC	CASSLQEDYGYTF
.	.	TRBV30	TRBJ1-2	TGTGCCTGGAGTCTACCCCCTAACTATGGCTACACCTTC	CAWSLPPNYGYTF
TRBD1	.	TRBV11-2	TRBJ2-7	TGTGCCAGCAGCCGAATCACGACAGGGAACGAGCAGTACTTC	CASSRITTGNEQYF
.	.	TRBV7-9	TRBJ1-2	TGTGCCAGCAGCTTAGTGCACAGGGACCTAATGGGCTACACCTTC	CASSLVHRDLMGYTF
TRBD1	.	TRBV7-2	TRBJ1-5	TGTGCCAGCAGCTTTGGGGACAGGGCTCAGCCCCAGCATTTT	CASSFGDRAQPQHF
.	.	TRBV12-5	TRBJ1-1	TGTGCTAGTGGCTTGTCCAGGGGTTGGGGGACTGAAGCTTTCTTT	CASGLSRGWGTEAFF
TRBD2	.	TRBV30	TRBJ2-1	TGTGCCTGGAGTGTTACTAGCGGCCTAGTGAATGAGCAGTTCTTC	CAWSVTSGLVNEQFF